This TCR beta chain was recorded in a study of regulatory T cells in long-lasting Graves disease. Findings and caveats of the study: Persistent Graves' patients showed reduced TCR diversity versus newly diagnosed patients.

Time point defined: persistent/refractory GD, antithyroid drugs over 5 years with positive TRAb. Preparation of the TCR library used RNA extracted from PBMCs. Construction of the TCR beta libraries employed iRepertoire HTBI primers in conjunction with Arm-PCR of CDR3 regions. TCRdb called the multiplex PCR reads again in MiXCR, with one record for every CDR3 protein. The sample lists 700,000 or so distinct CDR3 sequences, around 30% occurring once. This clonotype was observed a handful of times. The antigen is not known. The sequencing here drew on peripheral blood mononuclear cells (PBMCs), taken when the disease was refractory, from a patient treated with antithyroid drugs. This TCR came from a female donor with Graves disease.

DNA of the CDR3: TGTGCCATCAGCGCGACAGGGTTTAGCAATCAGCCCCAGCATTTT. This sequence encodes CAISATGFSNQPQHF. V is TRBV10-3 and J is TRBJ1-5, with TRBD1 matching over 7 bases. The CDR3 consists of 15 residues. The germline CDR1 and CDR2 sequences are ENHRY and SYGVKD. V trimming: 6 bases; J trimming: 0 bases; junction bases outside the gene matches: 5.